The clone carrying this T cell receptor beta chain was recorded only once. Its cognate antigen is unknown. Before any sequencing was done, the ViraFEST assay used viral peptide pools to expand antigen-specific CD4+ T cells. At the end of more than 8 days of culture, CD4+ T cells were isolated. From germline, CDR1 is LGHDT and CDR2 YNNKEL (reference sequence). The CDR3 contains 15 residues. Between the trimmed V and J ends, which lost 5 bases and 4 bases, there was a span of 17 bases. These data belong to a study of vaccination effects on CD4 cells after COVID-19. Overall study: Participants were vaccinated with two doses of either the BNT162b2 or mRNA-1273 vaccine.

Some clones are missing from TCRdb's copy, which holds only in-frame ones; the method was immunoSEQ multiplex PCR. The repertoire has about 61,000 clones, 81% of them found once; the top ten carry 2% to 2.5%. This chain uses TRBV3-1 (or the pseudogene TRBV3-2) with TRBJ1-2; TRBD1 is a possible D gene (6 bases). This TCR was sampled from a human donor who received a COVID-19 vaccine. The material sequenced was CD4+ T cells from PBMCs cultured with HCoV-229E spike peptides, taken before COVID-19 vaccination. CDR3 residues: CASSGGAGTLYGYTF. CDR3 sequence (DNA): TGTGCCAGCAGCGGGGGGGCTGGGACACTCTATGGCTACACCTTC.